Listed below are T cell receptor beta chains from one sample, sequenced in a study of tumor-infiltrating lymphocytes in localized non-small cell lung cancer. The repertoire was sequenced with immunoSEQ multiplex PCR; TCRdb's copy has only in-frame clones and lacks some. In the table there are 2,800 or so clones, approximately 52% of which are singletons. The sample consisted of uninvolved lung tissue not adjacent to the tumor. These receptors were obtained from a human donor with non-small cell lung cancer. Each CDR3 is given with its conserved first and last residue. A D gene is named only where the DNA matches it firmly. Part of the rows lack a size; the others show once, few, many or a class for expanded clones.

d_call clone_size j_call v_call cdr3_aa cdr3_nt
TRBD1 NA TRBJ1-5 TRBV6-5 CASSTFGGQGQPQHF TGTGCCAGCAGCACTTTTGGGGGACAGGGGCAGCCCCAGCATTTT
NA NA TRBJ1-2 TRBV4-3 CASSQDFIGEIYGYTF TGCGCCAGCAGCCAAGATTTTATAGGGGAGATCTATGGCTACACCTTC
NA NA TRBJ2-7 TRBV5-6 CASKRTAGSYEQYF TGTGCCAGCAAGCGGACAGCAGGCTCCTACGAGCAGTACTTC
NA NA TRBJ2-6 TRBV5-5 CASRAAGAGGANVLTF TGTGCCAGCAGAGCTGCAGGGGCTGGTGGGGCCAACGTCCTGACTTTC
TRBD1 NA TRBJ1-4 TRBV2 CASTFEPPGQLNEKLFF TGTGCCAGCACCTTCGAACCTCCGGGACAGCTGAATGAAAAACTGTTTTTT
NA few TRBJ1-5 TRBV10-2 CASSEYAELQHF TGCGCCAGCAGTGAGTACGCAGAGCTCCAGCATTTT
NA once TRBJ2-2 TRBV5-6 CASSPVGSSGELFF TGTGCCAGCAGCCCAGTGGGATCGTCCGGGGAGCTGTTTTTT
TRBD1 NA TRBJ2-5 TRBV7-9 CASSLPGTGGRETQYF TGTGCCAGCAGCCTCCCGGGGACAGGGGGTAGAGAGACCCAGTACTTC
NA NA TRBJ1-2 TRBV4-3 CASSQDRYGRGGYTF TGCGCCAGCAGCCAAGATCGATATGGCCGGGGTGGCTACACCTTC
NA NA TRBJ1-1 TRBV19 CASSIDMRDTNTEAFF TGTGCCAGTAGTATAGATATGCGGGATACCAACACTGAAGCTTTCTTT
TRBD1 NA TRBJ1-2 TRBV28 CASSPDRVKGYTF TGTGCCAGCAGCCCGGACAGGGTCAAGGGCTACACCTTC
TRBD2 NA TRBJ2-3 TRBV19 CASSISGAGADTQYF TGTGCCAGTAGTATAAGTGGAGCGGGGGCAGATACGCAGTATTTT
NA NA TRBJ2-2 TRBV14 CASSPGLNTGELFF TGTGCCAGCAGCCCCGGACTGAACACCGGGGAGCTGTTTTTT
NA NA TRBJ1-2 TRBV9 CASSVGSPSGGYTF TGTGCCAGCAGCGTAGGTTCCCCCTCCGGAGGCTACACCTTC
TRBD1 NA TRBJ2-7 TRBV5-6 CASSFSGTAEIQYF TGTGCCAGCAGCTTTTCCGGGACAGCCGAAATTCAGTACTTC
TRBD1 large TRBJ1-5 TRBV7-9 CASSLGGQGWSNQPQHF TGTGCCAGCAGCTTAGGGGGACAGGGATGGAGCAATCAGCCCCAGCATTTT
TRBD1 once TRBJ1-2 TRBV10-2 CASSPGQGASGYTF TGCGCCAGCAGTCCCGGACAGGGGGCTTCGGGCTACACCTTC
NA NA TRBJ1-6 TRBV9 CASRVAEGSSSPLHF TGTGCCAGCAGGGTTGCTGAGGGTTCATCCTCACCCCTCCACTTT
TRBD1 NA TRBJ1-2 TRBV19 CASSMVYQGVSDGYTF TGTGCCAGTAGTATGGTGTACCAGGGGGTTTCGGATGGCTACACCTTC
NA NA TRBJ2-7 TRBV7-8 CASSKGSYEQYF TGTGCCAGCAGCAAGGGGTCTTACGAGCAGTACTTC
TRBD1 few TRBJ2-1 TRBV7-9 CASSATGINSYNEQFF TGTGCCAGCAGTGCGACAGGGATTAATTCCTACAATGAGCAGTTCTTC
TRBD1 NA TRBJ1-2 TRBV5-1 CASSPGTALYGYTF TGCGCCAGCAGCCCCGGGACAGCCCTCTATGGCTACACCTTC
TRBD1 NA TRBJ1-5 TRBV5-1 CASSAGQGSNQPQHF TGCGCCAGCAGCGCGGGACAGGGGAGCAATCAGCCCCAGCATTTT
NA NA TRBJ2-1 TRBV27 CASSLSREDLSSYNEQFF TGTGCCAGCAGTTTATCCAGGGAAGATTTGAGCTCCTACAATGAGCAGTTCTTC
NA NA TRBJ2-3 TRBV5-6 CASSLVASTDTQYF TGTGCCAGCAGCTTGGTGGCCAGCACAGATACGCAGTATTTT
NA NA TRBJ1-2 TRBV28 CASSFRGADGYTF TGTGCCAGCAGTTTCCGGGGGGCCGATGGCTACACCTTC
NA few TRBJ1-5 TRBV29-1 CSLVLREVSRPQHF TGCAGCCTGGTCCTAAGGGAAGTCTCTCGGCCCCAGCATTTT
NA NA TRBJ1-4 TRBV28 CASSSPAANEKLFF TGTGCCAGCAGCAGTCCAGCAGCTAATGAAAAACTGTTTTTT
TRBD1 NA TRBJ2-7 TRBV7-2 CASSTWAGQVYEQYF TGTGCCAGCAGCACTTGGGCGGGACAGGTCTACGAGCAGTACTTC
NA NA TRBJ1-1 TRBV5-1 CASSFKGDTEAFF TGCGCCAGCAGCTTTAAGGGGGACACTGAAGCTTTCTTT
NA NA TRBJ2-7 TRBV2 CASKAPTGTPYEQYF TGTGCCAGCAAAGCACCGACAGGGACTCCCTACGAGCAGTACTTC
TRBD2 NA TRBJ2-5 TRBV15 CATSRESRGGWETQYF TGTGCCACCAGCAGAGAGAGCCGGGGGGGCTGGGAGACCCAGTACTTC
NA medium-sized TRBJ1-4 TRBV28 CASTSPAGREKLFF TGTGCCAGCACCTCTCCGGCAGGGCGCGAAAAACTGTTTTTT
TRBD1 NA TRBJ1-4 TRBV28 CASSQGGTNEKLFF TGTGCCAGCAGCCAGGGGGGGACTAATGAAAAACTGTTTTTT
NA few TRBJ2-7 TRBV12-2 CASRLATSGRDSTREQYF TGTGCAAGTCGCTTAGCAACTAGCGGGAGGGACTCTACGCGAGAGCAGTACTTC
TRBD1 NA TRBJ1-6 TRBV5-1 CASRGDSRANSPLHF TGCGCCAGCAGGGGGGACAGTAGGGCCAATTCACCCCTCCACTTT
NA NA TRBJ1-1 TRBV28 CASSFPSGGSNTEAFF TGTGCCAGCAGTTTTCCCTCGGGAGGCAGCAACACTGAAGCTTTCTTT
NA NA TRBJ1-3 TRBV30 CAWSGSPGGPSGNTIYF TGTGCCTGGAGTGGTTCTCCGGGGGGACCCTCTGGAAACACCATATATTTT